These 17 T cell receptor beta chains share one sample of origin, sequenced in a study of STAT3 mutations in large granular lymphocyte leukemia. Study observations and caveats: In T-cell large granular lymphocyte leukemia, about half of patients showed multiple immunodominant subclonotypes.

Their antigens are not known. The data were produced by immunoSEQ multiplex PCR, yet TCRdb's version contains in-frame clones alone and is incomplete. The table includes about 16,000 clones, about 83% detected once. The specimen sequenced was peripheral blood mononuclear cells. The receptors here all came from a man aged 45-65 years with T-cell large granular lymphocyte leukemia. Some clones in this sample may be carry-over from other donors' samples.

The CDR3 nucleotides read TGCGCCAGCAGCTTGGGGGGGGGTTCCTACGAGCAGTACTTC. It encodes CASSLGGGSYEQYF. This chain uses TRBV5-1 with TRBJ2-7; 7 bases match TRBD2. The ends lost 0 bases at V and 1 base at J; junction bases unmatched: 1. The CDR3 sequence is 14 residues long. CDR1 SGHRS and CDR2 YFSETQ come from the germline V gene.

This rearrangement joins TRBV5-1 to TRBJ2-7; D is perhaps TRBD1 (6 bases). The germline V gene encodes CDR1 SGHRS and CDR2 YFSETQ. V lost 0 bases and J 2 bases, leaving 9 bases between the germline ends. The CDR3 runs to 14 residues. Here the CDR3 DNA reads TGCGCCAGCAGCTTGGAAGGGACAACCTACGAGCAGTACTTC. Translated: CASSLEGTTYEQYF.

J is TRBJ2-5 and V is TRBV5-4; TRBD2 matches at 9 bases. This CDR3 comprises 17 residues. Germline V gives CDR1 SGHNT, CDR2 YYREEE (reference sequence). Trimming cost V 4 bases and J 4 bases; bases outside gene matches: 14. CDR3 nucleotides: TGTGCCAGCAGCGGAACACTTGGCGGGGGGGTTGGAGAGACCCAGTACTTC. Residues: CASSGTLGGGVGETQYF.

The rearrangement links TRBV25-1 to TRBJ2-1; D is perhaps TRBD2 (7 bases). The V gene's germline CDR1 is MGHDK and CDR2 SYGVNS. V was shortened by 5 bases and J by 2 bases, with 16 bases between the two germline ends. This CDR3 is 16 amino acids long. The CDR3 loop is CASSPGGGGPYNEQFF. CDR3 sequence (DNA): TGTGCCAGCAGTCCCGGTGGGGGGGGCCCCTACAATGAGCAGTTCTTC. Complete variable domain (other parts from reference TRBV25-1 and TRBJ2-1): EADIYQTPRYLVIGTGKKITLECSQTMGHDKMYWYQQDPGMELHLIHYSYGVNSTEKGDLSSESTVSRIRTEHFPLTLESARPSHTSQYLCASSPGGGGPYNEQFFGPGTRLTVL.

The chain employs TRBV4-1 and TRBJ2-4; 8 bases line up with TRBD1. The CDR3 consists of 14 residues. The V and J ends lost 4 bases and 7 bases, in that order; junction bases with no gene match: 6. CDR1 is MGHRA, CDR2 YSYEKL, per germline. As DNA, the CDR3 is TGCGCCAGCAGCCTCTCGACAGGGGAGAACATTCAGTACTTC. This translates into CASSLSTGENIQYF.

CDR3 nucleotides: TGTGCCAGCAGTTTCGGACTCGGGACTAGAGGCTACGAGCAGTACTTC. It translates to CASSFGLGTRGYEQYF. The chain couples TRBV28 to TRBJ2-7; 8 nucleotides align to TRBD2. With 3 bases clipped from V and 3 bases from J, the junction kept 10 bases outside the gene matches. The germline V gene encodes CDR1 MDHEN and CDR2 SYDVKM. The CDR3 consists of 16 residues.

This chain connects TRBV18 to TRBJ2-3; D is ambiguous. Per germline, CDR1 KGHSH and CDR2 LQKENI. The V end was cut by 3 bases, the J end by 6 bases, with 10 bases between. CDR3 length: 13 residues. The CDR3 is CASSPTRSDTQYF. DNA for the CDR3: TGTGCCAGCTCACCGACCCGGTCGGATACGCAGTATTTT.

The CDR3 spells CATSRDKAGGRWQYF. CDR3 DNA sequence: TGTGCCACCAGCAGAGATAAGGCGGGTGGACGGTGGCAGTACTTC. This chain connects TRBV15 to TRBJ2-7; TRBD2 is a possible D gene (5 bases). Germline lookup yields CDR1 LNHNV and CDR2 YYDKDF (reference sequence). The CDR3 runs to 15 residues. The ends were cut back, 0 bases at V and 9 bases at J, with 18 bases in the middle. Drawing the rest from reference TRBV15 and TRBJ2-7, the complete variable domain is DAMVIQNPRYQVTQFGKPVTLSCSQTLNHNVMYWYQQKSSQAPKLLFHYYDKDFNNEADTPDNFQSRRPNTSFCFLDIRSPGLGDTAMYLCATSRDKAGGRWQYFGPGTRLTVT.

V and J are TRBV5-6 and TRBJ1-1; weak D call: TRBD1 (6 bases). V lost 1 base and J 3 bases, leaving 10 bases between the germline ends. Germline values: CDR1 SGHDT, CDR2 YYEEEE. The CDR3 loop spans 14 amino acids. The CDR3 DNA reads TGTGCCAGCAGCTTGAGGGGGAGGGACACTGAAGCTTTCTTT. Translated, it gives CASSLRGRDTEAFF.

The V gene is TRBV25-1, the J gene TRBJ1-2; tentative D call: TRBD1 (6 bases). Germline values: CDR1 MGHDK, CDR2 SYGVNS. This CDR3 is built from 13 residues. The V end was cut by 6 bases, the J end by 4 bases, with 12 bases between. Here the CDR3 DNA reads TGTGCCAGCAGGGAACAGGGCGCCTATGGCTACACCTTC. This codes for CASREQGAYGYTF.

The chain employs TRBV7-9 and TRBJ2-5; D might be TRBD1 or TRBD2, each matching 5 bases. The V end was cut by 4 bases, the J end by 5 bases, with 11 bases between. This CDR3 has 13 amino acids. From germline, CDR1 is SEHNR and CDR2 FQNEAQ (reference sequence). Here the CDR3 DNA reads TGTGCCAGCAGCTGGGGGTTCCGGGAGACCCAGTACTTC. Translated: CASSWGFRETQYF.

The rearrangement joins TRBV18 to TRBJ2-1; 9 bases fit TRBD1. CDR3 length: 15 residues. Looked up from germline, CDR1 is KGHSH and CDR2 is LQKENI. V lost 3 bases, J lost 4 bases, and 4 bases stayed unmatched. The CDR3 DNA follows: TGTGCCAGCTCACCCACCGGGACAGGGTACAATGAGCAGTTCTTC. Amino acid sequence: CASSPTGTGYNEQFF. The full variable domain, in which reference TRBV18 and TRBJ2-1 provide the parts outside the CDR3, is NAGVMQNPRHLVRRRGQEARLRCSPMKGHSHVYWYRQLPEEGLKFMVYLQKENIIDESGMPKERFSAEFPKEGPSILRIQQVVRGDSAAYFCASSPTGTGYNEQFFGPGTRLTVL.

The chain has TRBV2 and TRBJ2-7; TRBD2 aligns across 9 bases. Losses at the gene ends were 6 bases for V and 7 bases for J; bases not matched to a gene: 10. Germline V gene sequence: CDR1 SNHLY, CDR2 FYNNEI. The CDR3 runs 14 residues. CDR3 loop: CASRDRRGGNEQYF. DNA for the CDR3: TGTGCCAGCAGGGATAGGCGGGGGGGCAATGAGCAGTACTTC.

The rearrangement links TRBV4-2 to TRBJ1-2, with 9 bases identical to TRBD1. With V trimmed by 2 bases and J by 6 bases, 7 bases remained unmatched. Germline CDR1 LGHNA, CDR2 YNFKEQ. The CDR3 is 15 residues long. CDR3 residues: CASSQLTGGADGYTF. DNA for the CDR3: TGTGCCAGCAGCCAACTAACAGGGGGCGCGGATGGCTACACCTTC.

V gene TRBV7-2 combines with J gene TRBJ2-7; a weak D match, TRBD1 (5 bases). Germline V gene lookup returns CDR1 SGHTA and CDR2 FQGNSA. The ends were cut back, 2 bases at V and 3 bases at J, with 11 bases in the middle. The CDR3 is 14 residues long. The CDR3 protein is CASSLQGGFYEQYF. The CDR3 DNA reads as TGTGCCAGCAGCTTACAGGGTGGGTTCTACGAGCAGTACTTC.

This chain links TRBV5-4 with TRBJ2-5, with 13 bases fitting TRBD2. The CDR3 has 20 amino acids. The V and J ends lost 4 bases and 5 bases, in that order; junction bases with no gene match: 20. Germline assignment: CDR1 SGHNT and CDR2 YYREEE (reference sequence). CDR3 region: CASSGKKGLAGAREGETQYF. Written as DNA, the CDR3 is TGTGCCAGCAGCGGGAAGAAAGGACTAGCGGGGGCCAGGGAGGGGGAGACCCAGTACTTC. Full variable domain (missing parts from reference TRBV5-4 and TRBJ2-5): ETGVTQSPTHLIKTRGQQVTLRCSSQSGHNTVSWYQQALGQGPQFIFQYYREEENGRGNFPPRFSGLQFPNYSSELNVNALELDDSALYLCASSGKKGLAGAREGETQYFGPGTRLLVL.

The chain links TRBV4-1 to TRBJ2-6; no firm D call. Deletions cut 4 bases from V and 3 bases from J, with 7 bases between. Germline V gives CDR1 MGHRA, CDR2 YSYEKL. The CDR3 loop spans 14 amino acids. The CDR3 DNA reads TGCGCCAGCAGCCCCCTAGGTGGGGCCAACGTCCTGACTTTC. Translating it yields CASSPLGGANVLTF.